The 18 T cell receptor beta chains given below trace back to one sample, sequenced in a study of cytomegalovirus exposure and HLA in healthy donors (dated by TCRdb to the late 2010s). Receptor amplification or capture employed the immunoSEQ multiplex PCR assay. For the multiplex PCR, a mixture combining 60 forward primers for TCR Vbeta segments and 13 reverse primers for TCR Jbeta segments was used. TCRdb took this table from immuneACCESS and kept in-frame rearrangements with V and J called. Such tables lack part of the clones; where checked against another copy, unresolved V genes explain under half of the gap, and the rest is unexplained. The sample table holds roughly 200,000 clones, of which roughly 89% were seen once. The ten largest clones capture around 1% of the sample. The sequenced sample was PBMCs. Receptors originate from a woman between 18 and 30 years old in good health and CMV-seronegative.

This chain connects TRBV19 to TRBJ2-5; D gene ambiguous. CDR3 length equals 14 residues. CDR1 and CDR2 (germline): LNHDA, SQIVND (reference sequence). The V end was cut by 1 base, the J end by 1 base, with 7 bases between. CDR3 nucleotide sequence: TGTGCCAGTAGTATAGCAGGCATCCAAGAGACCCAGTACTTC. Protein sequence: CASSIAGIQETQYF.

The chain's CDR3 is CASSIQGSGGNTIYF. CDR3 in DNA: TGTGCCAGTAGTATTCAGGGGAGTGGAGGAAACACCATATATTTT. This sequence joins TRBV19 and TRBJ1-3, with D perhaps TRBD1 (6 bases). With 3 bases removed from V and 4 bases from J, the gap between germline ends came to 13 bases. Germline CDR1 is LNHDA and CDR2 is SQIVND (reference sequence). The CDR3 length is 15 residues. The full variable domain, completed using reference TRBV19 and TRBJ1-3, is DGGITQSPKYLFRKEGQNVTLSCEQNLNHDAMYWYRQDPGQGLRLIYYSQIVNDFQKGDIAEGYSVSREKKESFPLTVTSAQKNPTAFYLCASSIQGSGGNTIYFGEGSWLTVV.

The chain recombines TRBV18 with TRBJ1-5; 8 bases agree with TRBD1. Germline trimming cut 6 bases from V and 5 bases from J; bases unmatched to any gene: 3. CDR1 is KGHSH, CDR2 LQKENI, per germline. The CDR3 sequence is 13 residues long. This CDR3 is CASSWTGHQPQHF. The CDR3 coding sequence is TGTGCCAGCTCTTGGACAGGGCATCAGCCCCAGCATTTT. Using reference TRBV18 and TRBJ1-5 for the parts outside the CDR3, the full variable domain is NAGVMQNPRHLVRRRGQEARLRCSPMKGHSHVYWYRQLPEEGLKFMVYLQKENIIDESGMPKERFSAEFPKEGPSILRIQQVVRGDSAAYFCASSWTGHQPQHFGDGTRLSIL.

V usage is TRBV6-6 and J usage is TRBJ1-5; maybe TRBD1 (5 bases). V was cut by 4 bases and J by 1 base, with 14 bases left in between. Per germline, CDR1 MNHNY and CDR2 SVGAGI (reference sequence). The CDR3 consists of 16 residues. The CDR3 DNA is TGTGCCAGCAGTTCCTCTCAGGGTGGAAGCAATCAGCCCCAGCATTTT. Translation gives CASSSSQGGSNQPQHF.

This CDR3 is CASSPGTGEYEQYF. The CDR3, as DNA: TGTGCCAGCAGTCCCGGGACAGGGGAGTACGAGCAGTACTTC. The V and J genes are TRBV27 and TRBJ2-7; 10 bases match TRBD1. The V segment lost 5 bases and the J segment 4 bases; nucleotides outside the gene matches: 5. This CDR3 spans 14 amino acids. In germline, CDR1 is MNHEY, CDR2 SMNVEV (reference sequence).

The chain employs TRBV27 and TRBJ1-6; 7 bases line up with TRBD1. The CDR3 is made up of 14 amino acids. Per the germline V gene, CDR1 is MNHEY and CDR2 is SMNVEV (reference sequence). The trim removed 2 bases at V and 10 bases at J, leaving 5 bases unmatched. The CDR3 DNA sequence: TGTGCCAGCAGTTTAGCCCCAGGGGGATCACCCCTCCACTTT. It is translated as CASSLAPGGSPLHF.

This chain connects TRBV7-9 to TRBJ1-3; D ambiguous. This CDR3 has 12 residues. Trimming took 5 bases from V and 9 from J, leaving 11 bases between them. CDR1 and CDR2 from the germline V gene are SEHNR and FQNEAQ (reference sequence). The CDR3 loop is CASSQLERTIYF. CDR3 coding DNA: TGTGCCAGCAGCCAACTCGAACGCACCATATATTTT.

The chain combines TRBV9 with TRBJ2-4; 10 bases fit TRBD1. Germline V gives CDR1 SGDLS, CDR2 YYNGEE. J was trimmed by 1 base and V by 1 base; bases with no gene match: 5. This CDR3 has 17 residues. The CDR3 sequence: CASSVLPGQGAKNIQYF. For the CDR3, the DNA is TGTGCCAGCAGCGTACTCCCGGGACAGGGGGCCAAAAACATTCAGTACTTC.

V usage is TRBV7-6 and J usage is TRBJ2-3, with D possibly matching TRBD2 (7 bases). Trimming cost V 4 bases and J 4 bases, with 15 bases left between them. CDR3 length: 15 amino acids. CDR1 and CDR2 from the germline V gene are SGHVS and FNYEAQ. This CDR3 reads CASSWGRESADTQYF. The CDR3 DNA sequence: TGTGCCAGCAGCTGGGGGCGGGAGTCAGCAGATACGCAGTATTTT.

The chain links TRBV29-1 to TRBJ2-5; D unclear. The V and J ends lost 4 bases and 4 bases respectively, with 10 bases between them. Germline V gene data show CDR1 as SQVTM and CDR2 as ANQGSEA. The CDR3 has 12 residues. This CDR3 is CSVVQTRETQYF. CDR3 nucleotide sequence: TGCAGCGTTGTACAAACCCGAGAGACCCAGTACTTC. Filled out from reference TRBV29-1 and TRBJ2-5, the complete variable domain reads SAVISQKPSRDICQRGTSLTIQCQVDSQVTMMFWYRQQPGQSLTLIATANQGSEATYESGFVIDKFPISRPNLTFSTLTVSNMSPEDSSIYLCSVVQTRETQYFGPGTRLLVL.

The chain joins TRBV5-4 to TRBJ1-4; 7 bases map to TRBD1. Germline V CDR1 and CDR2: SGHNT, YYREEE (reference sequence). The CDR3 extends over 15 amino acids. V lost 3 bases, J lost 5 bases, and 7 bases stayed unmatched. CDR3 nucleotide sequence: TGTGCCAGCAGCTCCGCACAGGGGACAAATGAAAAACTGTTTTTT. It yields the protein CASSSAQGTNEKLFF.

The chain is built from TRBV11-3 and TRBJ2-7, with TRBD2 identical over 10 bases. CDR3 size: 15 residues. Germline V gene data show CDR1 as SGHNT and CDR2 as YENEEA. V shed 3 bases, J shed 2 bases, and the junction held 4 bases outside the gene matches. CDR3 in amino acids: CASSFRAGGTYEQYF. CDR3 bases: TGTGCCAGCAGCTTTAGAGCGGGAGGGACCTACGAGCAGTACTTC.

The chain recombines TRBV4-1 with TRBJ1-3; D may be TRBD1 (6 bases). This CDR3 has 16 residues. V lost 2 bases and J 1 base, leaving 12 bases between the germline ends. In germline, CDR1 is MGHRA, CDR2 YSYEKL. The CDR3 DNA reads TGCGCCAGCAGCCAAACTAGGGGGGGGTCTGGAAACACCATATATTTT. This sequence encodes CASSQTRGGSGNTIYF.

The chain has TRBV7-5 and TRBJ2-5; TRBD2, the table's D call, lacks a check against the DNA. TRBV7-5 is a listed pseudogene. This CDR3 has 17 residues. CDR3 sequence: CVRSFEAGTIFKETQYF. The CDR3 region has the DNA TGTGTCAGAAGCTTCGAAGCCGGGACTATATTTAAAGAGACCCAGTACTTC.

This sequence joins TRBV27 and TRBJ2-1; 8 bases fit TRBD2. Germline V gene data show CDR1 as MNHEY and CDR2 as SMNVEV (reference sequence). With 5 bases clipped from V and 5 bases from J, the junction kept 8 bases outside the gene matches. The CDR3 is made up of 15 amino acids. The CDR3 protein is CASSPLSGNDNEQFF. The CDR3 bases are TGTGCCAGCAGTCCCCTTAGCGGGAATGACAATGAGCAGTTCTTC.

The chain is built from TRBV5-6 and TRBJ1-2, with D possibly being TRBD1 (5 bases). The CDR3 is 13 residues long. CDR1 is SGHDT, CDR2 YYEEEE, per germline. V was shortened by 5 bases and J by 3 bases, with 11 bases between the two germline ends. The CDR3 reads CASRATAYYGYTF. CDR3 in DNA: TGTGCCAGCAGAGCGACAGCCTACTATGGCTACACCTTC.

This clone was seen only once. V usage is TRBV9 and J usage is TRBJ2-7; tentatively, D is TRBD1 (5 bases). V was clipped by 4 bases and J by 2 bases, with 16 bases between them. There are 15 residues in the CDR3. CDR1 is SGDLS and CDR2 is YYNGEE in the germline V gene. The CDR3 sequence is CASSPLGVKTYEQYF. In DNA, the CDR3 is TGTGCCAGCAGCCCGTTAGGGGTCAAAACCTACGAGCAGTACTTC.

This clone was found once. The rearrangement links TRBV5-1 to TRBJ2-3; D possibly corresponds to TRBD2 (5 bases). Germline V gene data show CDR1 as SGHRS and CDR2 as YFSETQ. CDR3 length equals 14 residues. Trimming pared 7 bases from V and 0 bases from J, leaving 12 bases between. This CDR3 is CASYREASTDTQYF. In nucleotides, the CDR3 is TGCGCCAGCTACCGGGAAGCTAGCACAGATACGCAGTATTTT.